Presented here are 30 T cell receptor beta chains from one specimen sequenced in a study of cytomegalovirus exposure and HLA in healthy donors. This PCR relied on a set of 60 Vbeta primers and 13 Jbeta primers. TCRdb's copy holds only in-frame clones and misses some; the assay was immunoSEQ multiplex PCR. The table records fewer than 250,000 clones, more than 60% of them present only once. Sequencing was carried out using PBMCs. The receptors were gathered from a girl aged 2 to 9 in good health and CMV-seronegative.

The chain links TRBV5-1 to TRBJ2-1, with 14 bases identical to TRBD2. CDR3 size: 18 residues. The trim removed 3 bases at V and 7 bases at J, leaving 12 bases unmatched. Per the germline V gene, CDR1 is SGHRS and CDR2 is YFSETQ. CDR3 protein: CASSSRLAGGPGLNEQFF. The CDR3 DNA follows: TGCGCCAGCAGCTCCCGACTAGCGGGGGGGCCTGGGCTAAATGAGCAGTTCTTC.

The chain employs TRBV18 and TRBJ1-2, with 7 bases aligning to TRBD1. The V gene end was trimmed by 3 bases and the J gene end by 3 bases; junction bases not matched to a gene: 7. From germline, CDR1 is KGHSH and CDR2 LQKENI. The CDR3 consists of 15 residues. CDR3 residues: CASSPRQGEDYGYTF. In nucleotides, the CDR3 is TGTGCCAGCTCACCCCGACAGGGCGAGGACTATGGCTACACCTTC.

The rearrangement links TRBV9 to TRBJ2-3; TRBD1 agrees at 7 bases. With V trimmed by 3 bases and J by 2 bases, 6 bases remained unmatched. This CDR3 has 15 amino acids. The germline CDR1 and CDR2 sequences are SGDLS and YYNGEE. CDR3 in amino acids: CASSAQTGTTDTQYF. CDR3 sequence (DNA): TGTGCCAGCAGCGCCCAGACAGGGACCACAGATACGCAGTATTTT.

The chain has TRBV30 and TRBJ1-1; D is unresolved. The V end lost 3 bases, the J end lost 3 bases, and 11 bases lay between the germline ends. The CDR3 is made up of 13 amino acids. The germline CDR1 and CDR2 sequences are GTSNPN and SVGIG (reference sequence). The CDR3 DNA follows: TGTGCCTGGAGGGGAGGGTTTCACACTGAAGCTTTCTTT. Its translation is CAWRGGFHTEAFF.

The V and J genes are TRBV4-1 and TRBJ1-3; the match to TRBD1 covers 10 bases. From germline, CDR1 is MGHRA and CDR2 YSYEKL. There are 18 residues in the CDR3. V was clipped by 4 bases and J by 2 bases; unmatched bases: 11. The CDR3 protein is CASSRVSFGQGAGNTIYF. For the CDR3, the DNA is TGCGCCAGCAGCCGTGTCAGCTTTGGACAGGGGGCTGGAAACACCATATATTTT.

The rearrangement joins TRBV5-1 to TRBJ1-3, with no clear D. Germline V lookup: CDR1 SGHRS, CDR2 YFSETQ. The CDR3 consists of 15 residues. Trimming took off 0 bases at V and 2 bases at J, with 9 bases between the two ends. The CDR3 sequence: CASSLERVPGNTIYF. The CDR3 nucleotides read TGCGCCAGCAGCTTGGAACGGGTCCCTGGAAACACCATATATTTT.

This clone was seen more than once but under ten times. The chain is built from TRBV12-5 and TRBJ2-1; 10 bases line up with TRBD1. Germline V CDR1 and CDR2: LGHNT, FRNRAP. Trimming removed 7 bases from V and 1 base from J; junction bases left unmatched: 16. The CDR3 contains 19 residues. The CDR3 here is CASDYTGGQGFPSYNEQFF. CDR3 coding DNA: TGTGCTAGTGACTACACGGGGGGACAGGGGTTCCCTTCCTACAATGAGCAGTTCTTC.

This clone was counted between two and nine times. The rearrangement uses TRBV7-9 and TRBJ1-3, with D unclear. Trimming left V 3 bases short and J 0 bases short, with 12 bases between. The germline gives CDR1 SEHNR, CDR2 FQNEAQ (reference sequence). The length of the CDR3 is 16 residues. CDR3 protein: CASSFWQAYSGNTIYF. CDR3 sequence (DNA): TGTGCCAGCAGCTTTTGGCAGGCGTACTCTGGAAACACCATATATTTT. Filled out from reference TRBV7-9 and TRBJ1-3, the complete variable domain reads DTGVSQNPRHKITKRGQNVTFRCDPISEHNRLYWYRQTLGQGPEFLTYFQNEAQLEKSRLLSDRFSAERPKGSFSTLEIQRTEQGDSAMYLCASSFWQAYSGNTIYFGEGSWLTVV.

As for this clone: The same CDR3 arises from other DNA sequences in this sample as well. The V and J genes are TRBV27 and TRBJ2-7, with a tentative D call TRBD1 (6 bases). The CDR3 has 14 residues. Trimming cost V 0 bases and J 2 bases, with 8 bases left between them. The germline V gene has CDR1 MNHEY and CDR2 SMNVEV (reference sequence). CDR3 in amino acids: CASSLSQGTYEQYF. The CDR3 DNA is TGTGCCAGCAGTTTATCACAGGGAACCTACGAGCAGTACTTC.

The chain is built from TRBV7-6 and TRBJ2-3; D is possibly TRBD2 (6 bases). Trimming took off 11 bases at V and 6 bases at J, with 18 bases between the two ends. The CDR3 has 13 amino acids. Germline V gene sequence: CDR1 SGHVS, CDR2 FNYEAQ. CDR3 coding DNA: TGTGCCGGGTCTAACGGGGGTCCCGATACGCAGTATTTT. Translated: CAGSNGGPDTQYF.

CDR3 nucleotides: TGTGCCAGCAGTTACGGCAGGGAGAACACTGAAGCTTTCTTT. This gives the protein CASSYGRENTEAFF. This sequence joins TRBV6-6 and TRBJ1-1, with D possibly being TRBD1 (5 bases). Germline V gene lookup returns CDR1 MNHNY and CDR2 SVGAGI (reference sequence). CDR3 length: 14 amino acids. The V gene lost 2 bases and the J gene lost 1 base, with 8 bases spanning the gap.

The genes are TRBV7-2 and TRBJ2-7; 9 bases are shared with TRBD2. The germline CDR1 and CDR2 sequences are SGHTA and FQGNSA. The CDR3 spans 15 residues. Trimming at V came to 5 bases and at J to 2 bases, leaving 7 bases not matched to a gene. CDR3 amino acids: CASSLSGGGAYEQYF. The DNA of the CDR3 is TGTGCCAGCAGCCTCAGCGGCGGGGGGGCCTACGAGCAGTACTTC.

The chain combines TRBV4-1 with TRBJ2-7; TRBD2 aligns across 10 bases. The CDR3 runs to 16 residues. The germline CDR1 and CDR2 sequences are MGHRA and YSYEKL. V shed 1 base and J 2 bases; nucleotides not matched to a gene: 5. In DNA, the CDR3 is TGCGCCAGCAGCCAAGGACCTAGCGGGGGCACCTACGAGCAGTACTTC. Translated: CASSQGPSGGTYEQYF.

The chain has TRBV4-1 and TRBJ2-1; 7 positions match TRBD1. The V and J ends lost 3 bases and 6 bases, in that order; junction bases with no gene match: 11. From germline, CDR1 is MGHRA and CDR2 YSYEKL. This CDR3 region has 16 residues. The CDR3 sequence is CASSQLLPGQLNEQFF. Written as DNA, the CDR3 is TGCGCCAGCAGCCAGCTGCTTCCGGGACAGCTCAATGAGCAGTTCTTC.

The gene calls are TRBV5-6 and TRBJ2-5; 15 bases align to TRBD2. Losses at the gene ends were 3 bases for V and 5 bases for J; bases not matched to a gene: 11. Germline V gene sequence: CDR1 SGHDT, CDR2 YYEEEE. The length of the CDR3 is 18 residues. CDR3 coding DNA: TGTGCCAGCAGCTGGAGGACTAGCGGGGGGGCCGCTTTGGAGACCCAGTACTTC. Translated: CASSWRTSGGAALETQYF.

The chain links TRBV5-1 to TRBJ1-1, with TRBD1 as a possible D gene (6 bases). CDR1 and CDR2 from the germline V gene are SGHRS and YFSETQ. The CDR3 contains 14 residues. Between the trimmed V and J ends, which lost 1 base and 5 bases, there was a span of 12 bases. CDR3 protein: CASSLTRGGTEAFF. The CDR3 bases are TGCGCCAGCAGCTTGACCCGAGGGGGTACTGAAGCTTTCTTT.

This clone was observed once. The genes are TRBV7-9 and TRBJ2-3; the match to TRBD2 covers 7 bases. The CDR3 runs to 14 residues. The V gene end was trimmed by 5 bases and the J gene end by 2 bases; junction bases not matched to a gene: 4. Looked up from germline, CDR1 is SEHNR and CDR2 is FQNEAQ (reference sequence). The CDR3 nucleotides read TGTGCCAGCAGCCCCCGGGACTACACAGATACGCAGTATTTT. Translation gives CASSPRDYTDTQYF. The full variable domain, completed using reference TRBV7-9 and TRBJ2-3, is DTGVSQNPRHKITKRGQNVTFRCDPISEHNRLYWYRQTLGQGPEFLTYFQNEAQLEKSRLLSDRFSAERPKGSFSTLEIQRTEQGDSAMYLCASSPRDYTDTQYFGPGTRLTVL.

The rearrangement links TRBV5-1 to TRBJ1-3, with D uncertain. Trimming took 0 bases from V and 2 from J, leaving 6 bases between them. The CDR3 extends over 14 amino acids. Germline V CDR1 and CDR2: SGHRS, YFSETQ. The CDR3 region is CASSLAGTGNTIYF. CDR3 coding DNA: TGCGCCAGCAGCTTGGCGGGGACTGGAAACACCATATATTTT.

V usage is TRBV13 and J usage is TRBJ2-7; D gene unclear. CDR1 is PRHDT, CDR2 FYEKMQ, per germline (reference sequence). The CDR3 loop spans 11 amino acids. V dropped 5 bases and J dropped 3 bases, with 5 bases sitting between them. The DNA of the CDR3 is TGTGCCAGCAGCGTTAGCTACGAGCAGTACTTC. It is translated as CASSVSYEQYF.

The chain has TRBV6-5 and TRBJ1-1; 9 bases align to TRBD1. This CDR3 region has 14 residues. V lost 6 bases, J lost 6 bases, and 8 bases stayed unmatched. Germline V gives CDR1 MNHEY, CDR2 SVGAGI. CDR3 sequence reads: CASSFIQGAAEAFF. The CDR3 DNA reads as TGTGCCAGCAGCTTCATACAGGGGGCTGCTGAAGCTTTCTTT.

V and J are TRBV27 and TRBJ1-3; 7 nucleotides match TRBD1. Germline trimming cut 2 bases from V and 4 bases from J; bases unmatched to any gene: 2. The CDR3 runs to 14 residues. Germline loops: CDR1 MNHEY, CDR2 SMNVEV (reference sequence). The CDR3 sequence: CASSLTGEGNTIYF. The CDR3 nucleotides are TGTGCCAGCAGTTTAACAGGGGAGGGAAACACCATATATTTT.

The genes are TRBV2 and TRBJ1-2, with D perhaps matching TRBD1 (5 bases). CDR3 length: 11 residues. The germline CDR1 and CDR2 sequences are SNHLY and FYNNEI. V was shortened by 6 bases and J by 8 bases, with 10 bases between the two germline ends. CDR3 in amino acids: CASRPDTGYTF. The CDR3 nucleotides read TGTGCCAGCAGGCCGGACACCGGCTACACCTTC.

Concerning this clone: Other nucleotide sequences from this sample produce the same CDR3. The rearrangement links TRBV9 to TRBJ2-2; maybe TRBD1 (5 bases). The CDR3 is 13 amino acids. The V and J ends lost 2 bases and 5 bases respectively, with 7 bases between them. Per the germline V gene, CDR1 is SGDLS and CDR2 is YYNGEE. The DNA of the CDR3 is TGTGCCAGCAGCGTCGCAGGGACCGGGGAGCTGTTTTTT. This encodes CASSVAGTGELFF.

The chain joins TRBV6-1 to TRBJ2-3; weak D call: TRBD1 (6 bases). V was pared by 5 bases and J by 5 bases, with 11 bases between. Per germline, CDR1 MNHNS and CDR2 SASEGT. This CDR3 spans 13 amino acids. CDR3 in DNA: TGTGCCAGCAGTCGGACAGCTAAAGATACGCAGTATTTT. It yields the protein CASSRTAKDTQYF.

The chain couples TRBV21-1 to TRBJ2-2; TRBD2, the table's D call, lacks a check against the DNA. TRBV21-1 is flagged as a pseudogene. There are 16 residues in the CDR3. The CDR3 nucleotides read TGTGCCAGCAGCAAGGGACTAGCGGGAGTCACCGGGGAGCTGTTTTTT. Its translation is CASSKGLAGVTGELFF.

The J gene is TRBJ1-5, the V gene TRBV7-9; no clear D gene. The V gene lost 1 base and the J gene lost 5 bases, with 6 bases spanning the gap. CDR1 is SEHNR, CDR2 FQNEAQ, per germline (reference sequence). The CDR3 is 13 residues long. The CDR3 bases are TGTGCCAGCAGCTTAGATCAATATCAGCCCCAGCATTTT. It codes for CASSLDQYQPQHF.

The chain is built from TRBV10-1 and TRBJ2-7; D is possibly TRBD2 (5 bases). The germline CDR1 and CDR2 sequences are WNHNN and SYGVQD (reference sequence). The length of the CDR3 is 16 residues. Trimming left V 0 bases short and J 6 bases short, with 18 bases between. DNA for the CDR3: TGCGCCAGCAGTGAGTCTCGGTTTCAGGACTCGGGCGAGCAGTACTTC. It specifies CASSESRFQDSGEQYF.

The genes are TRBV30 and TRBJ2-1; 9 positions agree with TRBD1. The J segment lost 9 bases and the V segment lost 1 base, leaving 4 bases of the junction unmatched. Germline lookup yields CDR1 GTSNPN and CDR2 SVGIG (reference sequence). The CDR3 covers 13 residues. CDR3 in amino acids: CAWSGDRVTEQFF. In nucleotides, the CDR3 is TGTGCCTGGAGTGGGGACAGGGTAACTGAGCAGTTCTTC. The full variable domain, completed using reference TRBV30 and TRBJ2-1, is SQTIHQWPATLVQPVGSPLSLECTVEGTSNPNLYWYRQAAGRGLQLLFYSVGIGQISSEVPQNLSASRPQDRQFILSSKKLLLSDSGFYLCAWSGDRVTEQFFGPGTRLTVL.

J is TRBJ2-3 and V is TRBV19; D is unclear. The CDR3 has 16 amino acids. Germline values: CDR1 LNHDA, CDR2 SQIVND (reference sequence). V lost 5 bases to trimming and J lost 0 bases, with 15 bases between them. The CDR3 is CASSPPWSISTDTQYF. CDR3 in DNA: TGTGCCAGTAGTCCCCCGTGGAGCATAAGCACAGATACGCAGTATTTT.

The rearrangement uses TRBV2 and TRBJ1-4; tentatively, D is TRBD1 (5 bases). The CDR3 extends over 11 amino acids. In germline, CDR1 is SNHLY, CDR2 FYNNEI. V lost 6 bases, J lost 8 bases, and 7 bases lay in between. CDR3 protein: CASSRAEKLFF. DNA for the CDR3: TGTGCCAGCAGCAGGGCGGAAAAACTGTTTTTT.